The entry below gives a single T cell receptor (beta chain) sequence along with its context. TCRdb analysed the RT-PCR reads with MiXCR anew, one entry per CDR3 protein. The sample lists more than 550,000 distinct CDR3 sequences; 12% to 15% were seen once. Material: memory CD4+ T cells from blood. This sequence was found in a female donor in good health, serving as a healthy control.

CDR3: CASSDSLDMNTEAFF. As DNA, the CDR3 is TGTGCCAGCAGTGACTCCCTGGACATGAACACTGAAGCTTTCTTT. V is TRBV6-4 and J is TRBJ1-1, with D tentatively TRBD1 (5 bases). Trimming removed 0 bases at V and 0 bases at J, with 8 bases between. This CDR3 is built from 15 residues. The germline V gene has CDR1 MRHNA and CDR2 SNTAGT.